This TCR beta chain is drawn from a study of shared clonotypes between healthy human individuals. Caucasian adults living in Nashville, Tennessee, provided all samples. This clone was picked up one time. Its antigen is not identified. The V gene's germline CDR1 is SGHRS and CDR2 YFSETQ. The germline V and J ends were trimmed by 4 bases and 3 bases, with 8 bases remaining between them. This CDR3 contains 12 residues. A deep-level run was used for the assay. This table comes from immunoSEQ multiplex PCR, and its TCRdb copy is limited to in-frame clones, with some not included. The sample shows 600,000 to 800,000 clones, 55% to 80% of them seen only once. Overall study results and limits: Sampling involved blood alone; tissue repertoires likely differ. The study's rarefaction showed incomplete sorted-subset sequencing despite large depth.

The sequencing sample was made of memory CD4+ T cells sorted from blood. Subset: CD45RA-negative fraction. This receptor was identified in a woman aged 25-40 years in good health. The genes are TRBV5-1 and TRBJ2-7; D gene unclear. The CDR3 here is CASSASDYEQYF. In nucleotides, the CDR3 is TGCGCCAGCAGCGCATCGGACTACGAGCAGTACTTC.